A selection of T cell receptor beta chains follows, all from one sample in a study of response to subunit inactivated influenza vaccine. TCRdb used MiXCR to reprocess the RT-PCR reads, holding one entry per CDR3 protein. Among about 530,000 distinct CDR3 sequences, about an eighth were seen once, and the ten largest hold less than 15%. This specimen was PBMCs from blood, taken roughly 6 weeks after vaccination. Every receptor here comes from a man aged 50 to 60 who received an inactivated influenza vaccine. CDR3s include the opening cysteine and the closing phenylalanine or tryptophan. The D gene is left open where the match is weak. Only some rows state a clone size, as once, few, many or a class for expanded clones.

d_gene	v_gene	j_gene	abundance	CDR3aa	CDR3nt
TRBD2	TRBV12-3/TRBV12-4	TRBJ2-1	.	CASSFSGGTNEQFF	TGTGCCAGCAGTTTTAGCGGGGGAACCAATGAGCAGTTCTTC
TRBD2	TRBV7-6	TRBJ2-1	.	CASSLSSGGESYNEQFF	TGTGCCAGCAGCTTATCTAGCGGGGGGGAGTCCTACAATGAGCAGTTCTTC
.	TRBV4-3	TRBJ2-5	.	CASSQQPFQETQYF	TGCGCCAGCAGCCAACAACCTTTCCAAGAGACCCAGTACTTC
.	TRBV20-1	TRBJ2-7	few	CSARRGLANLEQYF	TGCAGTGCTAGACGAGGGCTAGCGAATCTCGAGCAGTACTTC
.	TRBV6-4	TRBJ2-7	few	CASSVQGSSPEQYF	TGTGCCAGCAGTGTACAGGGTTCATCGCCCGAGCAGTACTTC
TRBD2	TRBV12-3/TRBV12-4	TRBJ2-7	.	CASRLAGGQRSGEQYF	TGTGCCAGCAGGCTAGCGGGGGGGCAACGTTCGGGCGAGCAGTACTTC
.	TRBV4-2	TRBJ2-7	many	CASSQDPSRVDEQYF	TGTGCCAGCAGCCAAGATCCTTCCCGAGTCGACGAGCAGTACTTC
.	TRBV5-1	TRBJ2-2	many	CASSLRWGDANTGELFF	TGCGCCAGCAGCTTAAGGTGGGGGGACGCGAACACCGGGGAGCTGTTTTTT
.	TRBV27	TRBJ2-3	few	CASSSYTGPGTDTQYF	TGTGCCAGCAGTTCCTATACAGGGCCCGGGACAGATACGCAGTATTTT
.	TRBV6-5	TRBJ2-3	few	CASSWGRPPDTQYF	TGTGCCAGCAGTTGGGGCAGGCCCCCCGATACGCAGTATTTT
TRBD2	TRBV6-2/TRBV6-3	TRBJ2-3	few	CASVLAGQSTDTQYF	TGTGCCAGCGTCCTAGCGGGACAAAGCACAGATACGCAGTATTTT
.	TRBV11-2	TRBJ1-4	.	CASSFRDISATNEKLFF	TGTGCCAGCAGCTTCAGGGACATATCCGCAACTAATGAAAAACTGTTTTTT
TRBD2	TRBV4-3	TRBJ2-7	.	CASSQYGVSSSGGANEQYF	TGCGCCAGCAGCCAGTACGGCGTGTCGAGTAGCGGGGGGGCAAACGAGCAGTACTTC
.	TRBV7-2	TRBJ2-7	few	CASSYSRGLPYEQYF	TGTGCCAGCAGCTATAGTCGGGGCTTACCCTACGAGCAGTACTTC
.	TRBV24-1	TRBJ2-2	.	CATNTGTPTGELFF	TGTGCCACCAATACCGGGACACCAACCGGGGAGCTGTTTTTT
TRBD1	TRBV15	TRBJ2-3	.	CATSRVGGLLDTQYF	TGTGCCACCAGCAGAGTAGGGGGCTTGTTAGATACGCAGTATTTT
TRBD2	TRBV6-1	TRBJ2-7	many	CASKPTSGTYEQYF	TGTGCCAGCAAACCTACTAGCGGGACCTACGAGCAGTACTTC
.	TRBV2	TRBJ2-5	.	CASSAWEETQYF	TGTGCCAGCAGTGCATGGGAGGAGACCCAGTACTTC
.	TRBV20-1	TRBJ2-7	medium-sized	CSAKSNPGIEQYF	TGCAGTGCCAAGTCTAACCCCGGGATCGAGCAGTACTTC
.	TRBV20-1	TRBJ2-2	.	CSAPRGGNTGELFF	TGCAGTGCCCCTCGGGGCGGGAACACCGGGGAGCTGTTTTTT
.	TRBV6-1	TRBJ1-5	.	CASSSTDSNQPQHF	TGTGCCAGCAGTAGTACAGATAGCAATCAGCCCCAGCATTTT
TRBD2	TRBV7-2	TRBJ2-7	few	CASSLNLREMQYF	TGTGCCAGCAGCTTAAACTTGCGGGAGATGCAGTACTTC